The clone carrying this T cell receptor beta chain was detected a few times. Assay: immunoSEQ multiplex PCR; the TCRdb copy retains only in-frame clones and omits some. The sample records about 97,000 clones, around nine tenths being singletons. The data stem from a study of T cell changes during pregnancy in multiple sclerosis. Germline V gene sequence: CDR1 MRHNA, CDR2 SNTAGT. The CDR3 loop spans 14 amino acids. With V trimmed by 6 bases and J by 4 bases, 5 bases remained unmatched. This rearrangement joins TRBV6-4 to TRBJ2-2; 7 nucleotides match TRBD1. Sequenced material: peripheral blood, taken in the second trimester of pregnancy. This receptor was identified in a female donor in good health, enrolled as a control in a pregnancy study. CDR3 nucleotides: TGTGCCAGCAGCCGGGACAGAGGCACCGGGGAGCTGTTTTTT. Translating it yields CASSRDRGTGELFF.